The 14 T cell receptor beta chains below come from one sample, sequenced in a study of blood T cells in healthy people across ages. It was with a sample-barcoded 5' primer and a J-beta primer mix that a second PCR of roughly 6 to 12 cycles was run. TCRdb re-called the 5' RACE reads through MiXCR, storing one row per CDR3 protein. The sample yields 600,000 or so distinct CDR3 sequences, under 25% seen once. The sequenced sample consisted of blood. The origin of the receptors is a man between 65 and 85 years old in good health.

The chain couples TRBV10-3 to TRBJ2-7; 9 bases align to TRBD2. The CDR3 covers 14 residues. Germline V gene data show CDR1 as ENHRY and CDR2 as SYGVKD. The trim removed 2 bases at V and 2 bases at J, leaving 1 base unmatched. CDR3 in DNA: TGTGCCATCAGTGAGGGACTAGCGACCTACGAGCAGTACTTC. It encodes CAISEGLATYEQYF.

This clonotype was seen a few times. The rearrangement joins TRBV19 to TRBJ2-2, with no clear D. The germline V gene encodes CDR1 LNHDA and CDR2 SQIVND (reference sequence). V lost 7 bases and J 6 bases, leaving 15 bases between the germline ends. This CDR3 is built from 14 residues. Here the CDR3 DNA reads TGTGCCAGTAAAGTCGGTCCGTCGTCCGGGGAGCTGTTTTTT. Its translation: CASKVGPSSGELFF.

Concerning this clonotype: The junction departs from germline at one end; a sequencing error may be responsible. CDR3 loop: CASSLGLAGTGEPFF. The DNA for the CDR3 is TGTGCCAGCAGCTTAGGGCTAGCAGGCACCGGGGAGCCGTTTTTT. The chain is built from TRBV7-2 and TRBJ2-2; D might be TRBD2 (5 bases). This CDR3 comprises 15 residues. The germline CDR1 and CDR2 sequences are SGHTA and FQGNSA.

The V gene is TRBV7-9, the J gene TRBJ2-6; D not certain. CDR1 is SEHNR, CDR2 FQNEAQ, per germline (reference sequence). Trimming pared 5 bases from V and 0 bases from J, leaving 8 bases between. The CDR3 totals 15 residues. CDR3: CASSASSSGANVLTF. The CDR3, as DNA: TGTGCCAGCAGCGCCTCAAGCTCTGGGGCCAACGTCCTGACTTTC.

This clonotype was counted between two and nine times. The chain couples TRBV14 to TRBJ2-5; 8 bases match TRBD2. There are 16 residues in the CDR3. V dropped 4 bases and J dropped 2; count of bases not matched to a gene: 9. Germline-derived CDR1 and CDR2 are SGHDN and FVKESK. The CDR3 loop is CASSRRASGLQETQYF. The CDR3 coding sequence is TGTGCCAGCAGCCGCCGTGCTAGCGGGTTACAAGAGACCCAGTACTTC.

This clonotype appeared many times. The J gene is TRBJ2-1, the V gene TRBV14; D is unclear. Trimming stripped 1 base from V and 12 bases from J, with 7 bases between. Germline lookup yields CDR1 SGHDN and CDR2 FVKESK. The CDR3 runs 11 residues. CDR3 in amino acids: CASSQGRRQFF. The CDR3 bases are TGTGCCAGCAGCCAAGGCAGGCGGCAGTTCTTC.

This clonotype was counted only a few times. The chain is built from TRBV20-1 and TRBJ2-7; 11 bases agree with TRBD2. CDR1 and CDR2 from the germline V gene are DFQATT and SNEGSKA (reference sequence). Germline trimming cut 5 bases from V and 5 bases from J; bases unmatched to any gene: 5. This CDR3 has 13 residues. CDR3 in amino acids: CSAALAGVHEQYF. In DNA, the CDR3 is TGCAGTGCTGCACTAGCGGGAGTCCACGAGCAGTACTTC.

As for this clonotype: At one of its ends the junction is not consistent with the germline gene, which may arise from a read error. This chain's CDR3 is CVSSHGTSGRDETQYF. The CDR3 bases are TGTGTCAGCAGCCACGGGACTAGCGGGAGGGATGAGACCCAGTACTTC. J is TRBJ2-7 and V is TRBV11-2; TRBD2 agrees at 16 bases. The end of the DNA is better explained by TRBJ2-5, so the J call may be wrong. In germline, CDR1 is SGHAT, CDR2 FQNNGV. CDR3 length: 16 amino acids.

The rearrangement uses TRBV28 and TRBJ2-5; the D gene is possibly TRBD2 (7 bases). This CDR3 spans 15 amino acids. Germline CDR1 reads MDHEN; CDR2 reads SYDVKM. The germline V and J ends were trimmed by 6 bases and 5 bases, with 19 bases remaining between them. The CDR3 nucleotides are TGTGCCAGCAGCCAATTAGAGGGGGGGCCGGAGACCCAGTACTTC. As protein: CASSQLEGGPETQYF.

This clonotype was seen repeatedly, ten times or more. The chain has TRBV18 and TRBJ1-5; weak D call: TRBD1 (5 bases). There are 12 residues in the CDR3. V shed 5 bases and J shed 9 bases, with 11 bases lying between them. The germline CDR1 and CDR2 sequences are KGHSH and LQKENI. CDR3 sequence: CASSTAGGPQHF. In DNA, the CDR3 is TGTGCCAGCTCAACCGCCGGGGGGCCCCAGCATTTT.

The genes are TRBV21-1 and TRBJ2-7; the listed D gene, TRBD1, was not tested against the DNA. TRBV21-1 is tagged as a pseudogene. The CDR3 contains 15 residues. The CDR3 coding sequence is TGTGCCAGCAGCAAAGAGACAGGGTTCACCTACGAGCAGTACTTC. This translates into CASSKETGFTYEQYF.

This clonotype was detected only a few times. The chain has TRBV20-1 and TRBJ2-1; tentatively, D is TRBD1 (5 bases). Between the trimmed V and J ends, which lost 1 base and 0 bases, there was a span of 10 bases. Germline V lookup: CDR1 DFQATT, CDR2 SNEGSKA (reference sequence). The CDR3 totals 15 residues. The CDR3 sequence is CSARVRDSSYNEQFF. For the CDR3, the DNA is TGCAGTGCTAGAGTTAGAGACAGCTCCTACAATGAGCAGTTCTTC.

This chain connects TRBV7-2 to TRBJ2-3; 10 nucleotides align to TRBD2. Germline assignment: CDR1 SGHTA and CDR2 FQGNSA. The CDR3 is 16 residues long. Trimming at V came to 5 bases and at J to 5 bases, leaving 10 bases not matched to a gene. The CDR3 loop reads CASSHESGRAIDTQYF. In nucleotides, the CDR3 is TGTGCCAGCAGCCATGAAAGCGGGAGGGCCATAGATACGCAGTATTTT.

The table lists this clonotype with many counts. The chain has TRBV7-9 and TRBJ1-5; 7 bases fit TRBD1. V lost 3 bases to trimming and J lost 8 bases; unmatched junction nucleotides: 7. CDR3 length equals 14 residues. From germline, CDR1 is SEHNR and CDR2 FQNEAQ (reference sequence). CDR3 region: CASSFQGGAEPQHF. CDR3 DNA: TGTGCCAGCAGCTTCCAAGGGGGCGCAGAGCCCCAGCATTTT.